The 29 T cell receptor beta chains reported below all come from one sample, sequenced in a study of blood T cell repertoires in COVID-19. The data were produced by immunoSEQ multiplex PCR, yet TCRdb's version contains in-frame clones alone and is incomplete. The sample consists of about 6,100 clones, around nine tenths of them appearing once. Sequenced material: peripheral blood. Every receptor here comes from a human donor in a cohort sampled during active COVID-19.

The chain employs TRBV11-3 and TRBJ2-1, with 7 positions matching TRBD2. J was trimmed by 7 bases and V by 1 base; bases with no gene match: 4. Germline assignment: CDR1 SGHNT and CDR2 YENEEA. The CDR3 runs to 14 residues. CDR3 loop: CASSLGPAGNEQFF. The CDR3 DNA follows: TGTGCCAGCAGCTTAGGTCCAGCGGGGAATGAGCAGTTCTTC.

The V call is TRBV6-6, the J call TRBJ2-2; TRBD1 aligns across 12 bases. CDR3 size: 17 residues. The V segment lost 6 bases and the J segment 7 bases; nucleotides outside the gene matches: 12. Germline lookup yields CDR1 MNHNY and CDR2 SVGAGI (reference sequence). The CDR3 DNA reads as TGTGCCAGCAGGCGATCCCGGGACAGGGGGCGTGGCGGGGAGCTGTTTTTT. Translation: CASRRSRDRGRGGELFF.

This clone was seen once. The chain has TRBV5-1 and TRBJ2-5, with TRBD1 matching over 8 bases. The germline V gene encodes CDR1 SGHRS and CDR2 YFSETQ. The CDR3 runs 15 residues. Trimming took 4 bases from V and 5 from J; bases not matched to a gene: 10. The CDR3 coding sequence is TGCGCCAGCAGCCCCGGACAGGGTAGGGGCGAGACCCAGTACTTC. It codes for CASSPGQGRGETQYF. Full variable domain (rest looked up from reference TRBV5-1 and TRBJ2-5): KAGVTQTPRYLIKTRGQQVTLSCSPISGHRSVSWYQQTPGQGLQFLFEYFSETQRNKGNFPGRFSGRQFSNSRSEMNVSTLELGDSALYLCASSPGQGRGETQYFGPGTRLLVL.

The V call is TRBV7-9, the J call TRBJ1-2, with TRBD1 matching 10 bases. The germline CDR1 and CDR2 sequences are SEHNR and FQNEAQ (reference sequence). This CDR3 is built from 16 residues. After removal of 1 base from V and 2 bases from J, the junction contained 4 bases not matched to a gene. The CDR3 loop is CASSLGETGGNYGYTF. The CDR3, as DNA: TGTGCCAGCAGCTTAGGGGAGACAGGGGGCAACTATGGCTACACCTTC.

This clone appeared a single time. The rearrangement joins TRBV1 to TRBJ2-1; the table assigns TRBD2, which was not confirmed against the DNA. TRBV1 is labeled a pseudogene. This CDR3 is 16 amino acids long. The CDR3 region has the DNA TGCACCAGCAGCCAAAGTCAAGCGGGAACGTGTAATGAGCAGTTCTTC. Its translation: CTSSQSQAGTCNEQFF.

A note on this clone: At one of its ends the junction is not consistent with the germline gene, which may arise from a read error. V and J are TRBV2 and TRBJ2-1; 9 bases map to TRBD1. The CDR3 totals 14 residues. Germline loops: CDR1 SNHLY, CDR2 FYNNEI. The CDR3 protein is CAGRDREENNEQFF. The CDR3 coding sequence is TGTGCCGGCAGGGACAGGGAGGAGAACAATGAGCAGTTCTTC.

The chain couples TRBV21-1 to TRBJ2-7; the DNA was not compared with TRBD1, the D call given in the table. TRBV21-1 has pseudogene status. CDR3 length: 14 residues. Here the CDR3 reads CASSIRQGEDEQYF. DNA for the CDR3: TGTGCCAGCAGCATTCGACAGGGAGAAGACGAGCAGTACTTC.

The chain combines TRBV5-1 with TRBJ2-7; the match to TRBD2 covers 9 bases. The junction had 9 bases not matched to a gene; V was cut back by 4 bases and J by 4 bases. Germline loops: CDR1 SGHRS, CDR2 YFSETQ. This CDR3 has 15 amino acids. CDR3 in amino acids: CASSPSGGRAYEQYF. The CDR3 nucleotides read TGCGCCAGCAGCCCATCGGGCGGGAGGGCTTACGAGCAGTACTTC.

This clone has more than one count but fewer than ten. The genes are TRBV4-1 and TRBJ1-5; 7 bases are a match to TRBD1. From germline, CDR1 is MGHRA and CDR2 YSYEKL. V trimming: 5 bases; J trimming: 5 bases; junction bases outside the gene matches: 6. CDR3 length equals 14 residues. CDR3 loop: CASSTIGGDQPQHF. The CDR3 DNA sequence: TGCGCCAGCAGCACAATAGGGGGCGATCAGCCCCAGCATTTT.

V and J are TRBV28 and TRBJ2-3; 10 bases map to TRBD2. Germline V gene data show CDR1 as MDHEN and CDR2 as SYDVKM. The CDR3 sequence is 18 residues long. The trim removed 3 bases at V and 4 bases at J, leaving 13 bases unmatched. Here the CDR3 DNA reads TGTGCCAGCAGTTTGGCTAGCGGGAGCTACGGGGGGGCAGATACGCAGTATTTT. This gives the protein CASSLASGSYGGADTQYF.

The rearrangement joins TRBV11-3 to TRBJ2-1, with TRBD1 identical over 7 bases. The ends lost 1 base at V and 3 bases at J; junction bases unmatched: 15. The CDR3 consists of 19 residues. Germline CDR1 reads SGHNT; CDR2 reads YENEEA. The CDR3 coding sequence is TGTGCCAGCAGCTTAGGAAGGAAAACCGGGACAGAGAACTACAATGAGCAGTTCTTC. It yields the protein CASSLGRKTGTENYNEQFF.

The chain is built from TRBV5-1 and TRBJ2-5, with 8 positions matching TRBD2. The germline gives CDR1 SGHRS, CDR2 YFSETQ. The trim removed 4 bases at V and 2 bases at J, leaving 7 bases unmatched. CDR3 size: 15 residues. The chain's CDR3 is CASSLQTSVQETQYF. CDR3 in DNA: TGCGCCAGCAGCCTCCAGACTAGCGTACAAGAGACCCAGTACTTC.

The chain recombines TRBV4-3 with TRBJ2-1, with 7 nucleotides matching TRBD2. Germline CDR1 LGHNA, CDR2 YSLEER. V lost 2 bases and J lost 6; bases outside the gene matches: 10. This CDR3 region has 16 residues. This CDR3 is CASSQRAGLMANEQFF. CDR3 sequence (DNA): TGCGCCAGCAGCCAACGAGCGGGATTAATGGCCAATGAGCAGTTCTTC.

The chain uses TRBV4-1 and TRBJ2-4, with D unresolved. V lost 1 base and J lost 0, with 7 bases in between. CDR3 length: 15 residues. Looked up from germline, CDR1 is MGHRA and CDR2 is YSYEKL. The CDR3 loop is CASSQGALAKNIQYF. The CDR3, as DNA: TGCGCCAGCAGCCAAGGGGCTTTAGCCAAAAACATTCAGTACTTC.

J is TRBJ2-3 and V is TRBV29-1; D may be TRBD2 (6 bases). This CDR3 has 13 amino acids. Per germline, CDR1 SQVTM and CDR2 ANQGSEA. The germline V and J ends were trimmed by 4 bases and 2 bases, with 10 bases remaining between them. CDR3 DNA: TGCAGCGTTGCTGGAGGGGTCACAGATACGCAGTATTTT. It encodes CSVAGGVTDTQYF.

This sequence joins TRBV7-8 and TRBJ1-1; 7 bases fit TRBD1. CDR3 size: 13 residues. Germline V lookup: CDR1 SGHVS, CDR2 FQNEAQ. J gave up 5 bases and V 6 bases, and 6 bases lay outside the gene matches. The CDR3: CASRVQGETEAFF. CDR3 in DNA: TGTGCCAGCAGGGTCCAGGGGGAGACTGAAGCTTTCTTT.

The V and J genes are TRBV5-5 and TRBJ2-7; the D gene is possibly TRBD1 (5 bases). The CDR3 runs to 15 residues. The V gene lost 4 bases and the J gene lost 3 bases, with 17 bases spanning the gap. Germline CDR1 reads SGHKS; CDR2 reads YYEKEE (reference sequence). The CDR3 coding sequence is TGTGCCAGCAGCCCCTGGCCACAGGTGAACTACGAGCAGTACTTC. Translating it yields CASSPWPQVNYEQYF.

J is TRBJ2-1 and V is TRBV12-5; tentatively, D is TRBD2 (5 bases). The CDR3 is 14 residues long. Germline CDR1 is LGHNT and CDR2 is FRNRAP. V was clipped by 1 base and J by 9 bases, with 13 bases between them. CDR3 region: CASGLDYGVGEQFF. The CDR3 coding sequence is TGTGCTAGTGGTTTGGACTACGGGGTCGGTGAGCAGTTCTTC.

This chain joins TRBV6-6 and TRBJ1-1, with unresolved D. Germline V CDR1 and CDR2: MNHNY, SVGAGI (reference sequence). The CDR3 is 13 amino acids. Trimming removed 1 base from V and 3 bases from J, with 6 bases in between. In DNA form, the CDR3 reads TGTGCCAGCAGTTACTTTGTAGACACTGAAGCTTTCTTT. This translates into CASSYFVDTEAFF.

The J gene is TRBJ1-4, the V gene TRBV28; D gene unclear. The V gene's germline CDR1 is MDHEN and CDR2 SYDVKM. The V gene lost 5 bases and the J gene lost 8 bases, with 15 bases spanning the gap. This CDR3 contains 14 residues. This CDR3 reads CASSRLLGGEKLFF. CDR3 bases: TGTGCCAGCAGTCGCCTCCTCGGCGGGGAAAAACTGTTTTTT. Based on the CDR3 plus reference TRBV28 and TRBJ1-4, the full variable domain is DVKVTQSSRYLVKRTGEKVFLECVQDMDHENMFWYRQDPGLGLRLIYFSYDVKMKEKGDIPEGYSVSREKKERFSLILESASTNQTSMYLCASSRLLGGEKLFFGSGTQLSVL.

The chain recombines TRBV7-2 with TRBJ1-1; TRBD1 aligns across 7 bases. Germline loops: CDR1 SGHTA, CDR2 FQGNSA. V was pared by 5 bases and J by 1 base, with 7 bases of the junction left unmatched. This CDR3 is built from 15 residues. The CDR3 DNA follows: TGTGCCAGCAGCGCGCGACAGGGTTGGAACACTGAAGCTTTCTTT. Encoded protein: CASSARQGWNTEAFF.

A note on this clone: A read error may produce the germline difference seen at one junction end. The chain joins TRBV28 to TRBJ2-3; 10 positions agree with TRBD1. Germline V gene lookup returns CDR1 MDHEN and CDR2 SYDVKM. The CDR3 covers 16 residues. The CDR3 DNA reads as TGTGCCAGCAGTTCATTCGAGACAGGGGGCACCGATACGCAGTATTTT. Protein product: CASSSFETGGTDTQYF.

The V gene is TRBV2, the J gene TRBJ1-5, with D unclear. Germline assignment: CDR1 SNHLY and CDR2 FYNNEI. Trimming pared 2 bases from V and 9 bases from J, leaving 8 bases between. CDR3 length: 12 amino acids. This chain's CDR3 is CASSEHKSPQHF. The CDR3 DNA reads TGTGCCAGCAGTGAACACAAATCGCCCCAGCATTTT.

The chain links TRBV20-1 to TRBJ2-1; the D gene is possibly TRBD1 (5 bases). Per the germline V gene, CDR1 is DFQATT and CDR2 is SNEGSKA (reference sequence). With 5 bases removed from V and 5 bases from J, the gap between germline ends came to 7 bases. The CDR3 has 11 residues. CDR3 in amino acids: CSAWTNNEQFF. As DNA, the CDR3 is TGCAGTGCTTGGACAAACAATGAGCAGTTCTTC.

The rearrangement links TRBV4-3 to TRBJ2-5, with 8 bases aligning to TRBD2. V lost 0 bases to trimming and J lost 3 bases; unmatched junction nucleotides: 3. The CDR3 has 15 residues. The V gene's germline CDR1 is LGHNA and CDR2 YSLEER. The CDR3 sequence is CASSQDGSGKETQYF. The CDR3 bases are TGCGCCAGCAGCCAAGATGGTAGCGGGAAAGAGACCCAGTACTTC.

V usage is TRBV4-2 and J usage is TRBJ2-1; 11 positions match TRBD1. Germline V gene sequence: CDR1 LGHNA, CDR2 YNFKEQ. The CDR3 contains 20 residues. After removal of 3 bases from V and 5 bases from J, the junction contained 18 bases not matched to a gene. The CDR3 reads CASSHPTRGTGGLADNEQFF. The DNA for the CDR3 is TGTGCCAGCAGCCACCCGACCCGGGGGACAGGGGGGCTAGCGGACAATGAGCAGTTCTTC.

The chain has TRBV11-2 and TRBJ2-1; perhaps TRBD2 as D (6 bases). Per the germline V gene, CDR1 is SGHAT and CDR2 is FQNNGV. The CDR3 covers 13 residues. V was shortened by 1 base and J by 8 bases, with 9 bases between the two germline ends. CDR3 sequence reads: CASSLGRRDEQFF. The DNA of the CDR3 is TGTGCCAGCAGCTTAGGGAGGAGGGATGAGCAGTTCTTC.

The chain links TRBV19 to TRBJ2-4; TRBD1 aligns across 8 bases. V gave up 8 bases and J gave up 6 bases; unmatched junction bases: 6. This CDR3 spans 13 amino acids. Germline lookup yields CDR1 LNHDA and CDR2 SQIVND (reference sequence). DNA for the CDR3: TGTGCCAGTTCTAAGGACAGGGTAAACATTCAGTACTTC. This gives the protein CASSKDRVNIQYF. The full variable domain, with the rest looked up from reference TRBV19 and TRBJ2-4, is DGGITQSPKYLFRKEGQNVTLSCEQNLNHDAMYWYRQDPGQGLRLIYYSQIVNDFQKGDIAEGYSVSREKKESFPLTVTSAQKNPTAFYLCASSKDRVNIQYFGAGTRLSVL.

The chain joins TRBV6-5 to TRBJ1-6; 8 bases align to TRBD1. Germline loops: CDR1 MNHEY, CDR2 SVGAGI. The trim removed 6 bases at V and 8 bases at J, leaving 6 bases unmatched. The CDR3 contains 14 residues. The CDR3 bases are TGTGCCAGCAGCCTGGACAGGGTTTATTCACCCCTCCACTTT. Its translation is CASSLDRVYSPLHF.